A selection of T cell receptor beta chains follows, all from one sample in a study of blood T cell repertoires in COVID-19. Profiling relied on immunoSEQ multiplex PCR, and the TCRdb table lists in-frame clones only, not all of them. The sample shows roughly 220,000 clones, approximately 90% of them seen only once. The sequenced sample was peripheral blood. All receptors derive from a woman in her forties or fifties with COVID-19, enrolled during active disease. Both conserved end residues are part of each CDR3. The D gene is left open where the match is weak. Size values are once, few and many counts, or a class for expanded clones, and some rows have none.

>NA|TRBV6-4|TRBD1|TRBJ2-6
CASSASLTGGISGANVLTF
TGTGCCAGCAGTGCTTCTCTGACAGGGGGGATTTCTGGGGCCAACGTCCTGACTTTC
>NA|TRBV13|TRBD1|TRBJ2-7
CASAHTGGSRSYEQYF
TGTGCCAGCGCACACACAGGGGGCAGTAGGTCCTACGAGCAGTACTTC
>NA|TRBV28|NA|TRBJ1-2
CASFAGPKLNYGYTF
TGTGCCAGTTTCGCAGGGCCGAAACTAAACTATGGCTACACCTTC
>NA|TRBV11-2|TRBD2|TRBJ2-5
CASSMGLNQETQYF
TGTGCCAGCAGCATGGGACTAAACCAAGAGACCCAGTACTTC
>NA|TRBV12-3/TRBV12-4|NA|TRBJ1-1
CASSLAWGGGAFF
TGTGCCAGCAGTTTAGCGTGGGGAGGGGGAGCTTTCTTT
>NA|TRBV5-1|NA|TRBJ1-2
CASSAGVGYTF
TGCGCCAGCAGCGCAGGGGTTGGCTACACCTTC
>NA|TRBV30|NA|TRBJ1-1
CAWSPQQNTEAFF
TGTGCCTGGAGTCCCCAACAAAACACTGAAGCTTTCTTT
>NA|TRBV5-1|NA|TRBJ2-3
CASSWGDRLTDTQYF
TGCGCCAGCAGCTGGGGGGACAGACTCACAGATACGCAGTATTTT
>NA|TRBV14|TRBD1|TRBJ1-2
CASSLSNRGQNYGYTF
TGTGCCAGCAGCCTCTCCAACAGGGGGCAGAACTATGGCTACACCTTC
>NA|TRBV6-4|TRBD1|TRBJ2-1
CASSEGPFGTGDPNEQFF
TGTGCCAGCAGTGAAGGGCCTTTTGGGACAGGGGACCCCAATGAGCAGTTCTTC
>NA|TRBV28|NA|TRBJ1-2
CASSPAPGYGYTF
TGTGCCAGCAGCCCCGCCCCAGGCTATGGCTACACCTTC
>NA|TRBV10-3|NA|TRBJ1-5
CAISDRAEQPQHF
TGTGCCATCAGTGACAGGGCGGAGCAGCCCCAGCATTTT
>once|TRBV6-1|TRBD2|TRBJ2-7
CASSERGGGPYEQYF
TGTGCCAGCAGTGAACGCGGCGGGGGGCCGTACGAGCAGTACTTC
>NA|TRBV2|NA|TRBJ2-5
CASINLGHLQETQYF
TGTGCCAGCATTAACCTGGGACACCTTCAAGAGACCCAGTACTTC
>NA|TRBV7-8|NA|TRBJ2-3
CASSWTFTDTQYF
TGTGCCAGCAGTTGGACTTTCACAGATACGCAGTATTTT
>NA|TRBV24-1|NA|TRBJ2-3
CATSDLEGVSTDTQYF
TGTGCCACCAGTGATTTGGAGGGGGTGAGCACAGATACGCAGTATTTT
>NA|TRBV5-5|TRBD1|TRBJ1-6
CASSLGQGLYNSPLHF
TGTGCCAGCAGCTTGGGACAGGGTTTATATAATTCACCCCTCCACTTT
>NA|TRBV27|NA|TRBJ2-7
CASSLSVFSYEQYF
TGTGCCAGCAGTTTGAGTGTATTCTCCTACGAGCAGTACTTC
>NA|TRBV18|TRBD1|TRBJ2-1
CASSFLGTGSRNEQFF
TGTGCCAGCTCCTTTTTGGGGACAGGGTCTCGAAATGAGCAGTTCTTC
>few|TRBV6-6|TRBD1|TRBJ1-5
CASRSGQGAGNQPQHF
TGTGCCAGCAGGTCGGGACAGGGGGCAGGCAATCAGCCCCAGCATTTT
>once|TRBV25-1|TRBD1|TRBJ1-4
CASRSGTEGEKLFF
TGTGCCAGCAGATCCGGGACAGAAGGGGAAAAACTGTTTTTT
>NA|TRBV7-2|TRBD1|TRBJ1-4
CASSSGDRATNEKLFF
TGTGCCAGCAGCTCAGGAGACAGGGCGACTAATGAAAAACTGTTTTTT
>NA|TRBV7-8|NA|TRBJ2-5
CASSLAQGPQETQYF
TGTGCCAGCAGCTTAGCGCAGGGGCCCCAAGAGACCCAGTACTTC
>NA|TRBV6-4|NA|TRBJ1-2
CASSDGLKGYTF
TGTGCCAGCAGTGACGGGCTCAAAGGCTACACCTTC
>NA|TRBV2|TRBD2|TRBJ2-5
CASSEGGGAAETQYF
TGTGCCAGCAGTGAGGGCGGGGGGGCTGCAGAGACCCAGTACTTC
>NA|TRBV12-3/TRBV12-4|NA|TRBJ1-2
CASSLRQANGYTF
TGTGCCAGCAGTTTAAGACAGGCCAATGGCTACACCTTC
>NA|TRBV19|NA|TRBJ2-1
CASRRGPNYNEQFF
TGTGCCAGTAGAAGGGGTCCAAACTACAATGAGCAGTTCTTC
>NA|TRBV9|NA|TRBJ1-3
CASSVAPALLGGNSGNTIYF
TGTGCCAGCAGCGTAGCTCCGGCACTTCTCGGCGGGAACTCTGGAAACACCATATATTTT
>NA|TRBV6-5|NA|TRBJ1-2
CASSYGLGYTF
TGTGCCAGCAGTTACGGACTTGGCTACACCTTC
>few|TRBV6-1|NA|TRBJ1-2
CASSEWDTAPNYGYTF
TGTGCCAGCAGTGAATGGGACACCGCTCCTAACTATGGCTACACCTTC
>NA|TRBV6-5|NA|TRBJ2-3
CASIEWRARHTQYF
TGTGCCAGCATAGAATGGCGGGCGCGCCATACGCAGTATTTT
>NA|TRBV10-3|TRBD1|TRBJ1-4
CAISVGQGALRDEKLFF
TGTGCCATCAGTGTCGGGCAGGGGGCCCTCCGGGATGAAAAACTGTTTTTT
>NA|TRBV19|NA|TRBJ1-2
CATSGPGWGYTF
TGTGCCACTTCCGGCCCAGGTTGGGGCTACACCTTC
>few|TRBV6-1|TRBD1|TRBJ1-5
CASREGTGNQPQHF
TGTGCCAGCAGGGAAGGGACAGGCAATCAGCCCCAGCATTTT
>NA|TRBV19|TRBD2|TRBJ2-3
CASTLGRGNTQYF
TGTGCCAGTACACTCGGGCGGGGGAATACGCAGTATTTT
>NA|TRBV10-2|TRBD2|TRBJ2-4
CASSESVASGENIQYF
TGCGCCAGCAGTGAGTCTGTAGCTAGCGGGGAGAACATTCAGTACTTC
>NA|TRBV5-1|NA|TRBJ1-3
CASSLAAGLGNTIYF
TGCGCCAGCAGCTTGGCGGCAGGGTTAGGAAACACCATATATTTT
>once|TRBV7-8|TRBD1|TRBJ1-4
CASSSHFPGTGDEKLFF
TGTGCCAGCAGCTCTCACTTCCCCGGGACAGGGGATGAAAAACTGTTTTTT
>NA|TRBV5-1|TRBD2|TRBJ2-5
CASSTSGKETQYF
TGCGCCAGCAGCACTAGCGGTAAAGAGACCCAGTACTTC
>NA|TRBV7-9|TRBD1|TRBJ1-2
CASTGTGAGGYTF
TGTGCCAGCACCGGGACAGGAGCGGGTGGCTACACCTTC
>NA|TRBV13|TRBD2|TRBJ2-1
CASSEGLAGGNEQFF
TGTGCCAGCAGCGAGGGACTAGCGGGGGGCAATGAGCAGTTCTTC
>NA|TRBV10-3|TRBD1|TRBJ1-1
CAISETGDDTEAFF
TGTGCCATCAGTGAAACAGGGGACGACACTGAAGCTTTCTTT
>NA|TRBV11-3|TRBD1|TRBJ1-6
CASSLRDSFSPLHF
TGTGCCAGCAGCCTCCGGGACAGTTTTTCACCCCTCCACTTT